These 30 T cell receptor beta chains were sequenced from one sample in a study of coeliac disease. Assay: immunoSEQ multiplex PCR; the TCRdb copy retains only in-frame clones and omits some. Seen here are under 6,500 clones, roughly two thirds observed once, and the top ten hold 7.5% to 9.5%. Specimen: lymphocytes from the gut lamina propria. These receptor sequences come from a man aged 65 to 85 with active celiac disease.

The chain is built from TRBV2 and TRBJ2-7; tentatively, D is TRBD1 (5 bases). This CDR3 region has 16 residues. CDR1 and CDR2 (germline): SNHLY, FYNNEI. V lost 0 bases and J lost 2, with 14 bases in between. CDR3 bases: TGTGCCAGCAGTGAAGCGCTTTCCAGGGTCGCCTACGAGCAGTACTTC. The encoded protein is CASSEALSRVAYEQYF.

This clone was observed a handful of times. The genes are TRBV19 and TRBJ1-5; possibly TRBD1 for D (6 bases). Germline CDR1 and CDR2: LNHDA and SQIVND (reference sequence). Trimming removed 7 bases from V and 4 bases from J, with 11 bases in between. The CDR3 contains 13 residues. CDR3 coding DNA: TGTGCCAGTAACAGGGAGCTTAATCAGCCCCAGCATTTT. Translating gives CASNRELNQPQHF.

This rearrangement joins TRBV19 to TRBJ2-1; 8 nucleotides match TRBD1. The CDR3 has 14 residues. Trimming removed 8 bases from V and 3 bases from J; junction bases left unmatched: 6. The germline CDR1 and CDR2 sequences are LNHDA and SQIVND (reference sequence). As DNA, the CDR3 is TGTGCCAGTGCGCCGGGACAGGACTACAATGAGCAGTTCTTC. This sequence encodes CASAPGQDYNEQFF.

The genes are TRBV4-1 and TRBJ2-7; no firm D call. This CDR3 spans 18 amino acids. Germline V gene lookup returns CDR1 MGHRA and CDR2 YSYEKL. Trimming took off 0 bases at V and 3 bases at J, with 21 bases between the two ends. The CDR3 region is CASSQDTLDSSPSYEQYF. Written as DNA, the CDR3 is TGCGCCAGCAGCCAAGACACCCTTGACTCGTCGCCGAGCTACGAGCAGTACTTC.

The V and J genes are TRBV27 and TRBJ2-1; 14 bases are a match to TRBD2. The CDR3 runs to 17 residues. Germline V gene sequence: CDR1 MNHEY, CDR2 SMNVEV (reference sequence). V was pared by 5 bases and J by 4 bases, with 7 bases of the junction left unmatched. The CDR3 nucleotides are TGTGCCAGCAGTCCATGGACTAGCGGGAGGTTTTACAATGAGCAGTTCTTC. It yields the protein CASSPWTSGRFYNEQFF.

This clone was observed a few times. CDR3 sequence reads: CASSARGVGYNEQFF. CDR3 nucleotides: TGTGCCAGCAGCGCCCGCGGGGTGGGCTACAATGAGCAGTTCTTC. V gene TRBV9 combines with J gene TRBJ2-1; possibly TRBD2 for D (6 bases). V dropped 3 bases and J dropped 3 bases, with 13 bases sitting between them. The CDR3 has 15 amino acids. Germline values: CDR1 SGDLS, CDR2 YYNGEE.

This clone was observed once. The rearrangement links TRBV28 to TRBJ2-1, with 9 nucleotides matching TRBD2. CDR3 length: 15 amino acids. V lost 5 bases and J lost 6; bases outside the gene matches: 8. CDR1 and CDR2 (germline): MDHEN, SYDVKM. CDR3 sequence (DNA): TGTGCCAGCAGTCCCGGGACTAGCAATTTCAATGAGCAGTTCTTC. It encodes CASSPGTSNFNEQFF.

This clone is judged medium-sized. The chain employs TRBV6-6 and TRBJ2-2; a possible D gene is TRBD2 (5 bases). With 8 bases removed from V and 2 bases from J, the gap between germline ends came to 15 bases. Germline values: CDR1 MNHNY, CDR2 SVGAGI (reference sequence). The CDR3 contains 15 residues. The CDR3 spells CASRPDRGNTGELFF. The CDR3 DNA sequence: TGTGCCAGCCGGCCCGATCGGGGTAACACCGGGGAGCTGTTTTTT.

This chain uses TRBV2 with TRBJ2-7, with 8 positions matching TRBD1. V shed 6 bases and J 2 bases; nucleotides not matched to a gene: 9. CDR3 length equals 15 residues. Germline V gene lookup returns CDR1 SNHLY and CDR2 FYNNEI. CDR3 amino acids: CASRRTGSPTYEQYF. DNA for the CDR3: TGTGCCAGCAGGAGGACAGGGTCCCCCACCTACGAGCAGTACTTC.

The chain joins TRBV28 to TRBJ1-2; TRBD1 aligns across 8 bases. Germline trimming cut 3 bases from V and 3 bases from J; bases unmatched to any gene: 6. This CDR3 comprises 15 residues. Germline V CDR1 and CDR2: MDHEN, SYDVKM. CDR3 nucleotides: TGTGCCAGCAGTTTTCAGGGGGCAAATGACTATGGCTACACCTTC. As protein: CASSFQGANDYGYTF.

This chain's CDR3 is CASSVGSGTYNEQFF. Written as DNA, the CDR3 is TGTGCCAGCAGCGTAGGAAGCGGGACCTACAATGAGCAGTTCTTC. V usage is TRBV9 and J usage is TRBJ2-1; 7 bases are shared with TRBD2. J was trimmed by 2 bases and V by 0 bases; bases with no gene match: 2. Germline CDR1 reads SGDLS; CDR2 reads YYNGEE. This CDR3 region has 15 residues. Drawing the rest from reference TRBV9 and TRBJ2-1, the complete variable domain is DSGVTQTPKHLITATGQRVTLRCSPRSGDLSVYWYQQSLDQGLQFLIQYYNGEERAKGNILERFSAQQFPDLHSELNLSSLELGDSALYFCASSVGSGTYNEQFFGPGTRLTVL.

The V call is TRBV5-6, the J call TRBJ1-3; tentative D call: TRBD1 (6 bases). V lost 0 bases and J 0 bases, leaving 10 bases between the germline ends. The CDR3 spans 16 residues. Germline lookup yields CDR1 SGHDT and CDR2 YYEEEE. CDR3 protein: CASSLVGQRSGNTIYF. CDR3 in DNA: TGTGCCAGCAGCTTGGTGGGACAACGCTCTGGAAACACCATATATTTT.

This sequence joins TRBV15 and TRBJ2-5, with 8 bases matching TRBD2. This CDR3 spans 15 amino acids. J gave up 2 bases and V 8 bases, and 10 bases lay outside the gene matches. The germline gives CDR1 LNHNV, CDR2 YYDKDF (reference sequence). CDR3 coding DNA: TGTGCCACCCGGGGGGGGTGGACGGCTCAAGAGACCCAGTACTTC. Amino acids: CATRGGWTAQETQYF. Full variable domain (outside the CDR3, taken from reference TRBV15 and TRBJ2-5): DAMVIQNPRYQVTQFGKPVTLSCSQTLNHNVMYWYQQKSSQAPKLLFHYYDKDFNNEADTPDNFQSRRPNTSFCFLDIRSPGLGDTAMYLCATRGGWTAQETQYFGPGTRLLVL.

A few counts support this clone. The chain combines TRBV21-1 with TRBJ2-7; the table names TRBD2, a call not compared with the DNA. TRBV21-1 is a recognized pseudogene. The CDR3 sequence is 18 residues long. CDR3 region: CASSNGPGTSGTEGEQYF. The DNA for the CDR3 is TGTGCCAGCAGCAATGGGCCCGGGACTAGCGGGACAGAGGGCGAGCAGTACTTC.

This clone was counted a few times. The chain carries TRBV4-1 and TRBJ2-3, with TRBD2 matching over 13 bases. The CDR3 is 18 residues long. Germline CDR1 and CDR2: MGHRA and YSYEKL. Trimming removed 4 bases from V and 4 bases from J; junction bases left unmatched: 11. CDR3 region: CASSRQAGTSGKSDTQYF. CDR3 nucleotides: TGCGCCAGCAGCCGACAAGCCGGGACTAGCGGGAAGTCAGATACGCAGTATTTT.

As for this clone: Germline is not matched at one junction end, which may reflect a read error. The CDR3 here is CASSPDRDNEKLFF. CDR3 bases: TGTGCCAGCTCCCCGGACAGGGATAATGAGAAACTGTTTTTT. The J gene is TRBJ1-4, the V gene TRBV7-2; 8 bases are a match to TRBD1. The CDR3 is made up of 14 amino acids. Germline CDR1 reads SGHTA; CDR2 reads FQGNSA. The variable domain in full, with the rest retrieved from reference TRBV7-2 and TRBJ1-4, is GAGVSQSPSNKVTEKGKDVELRCDPISGHTALYWYRQSLGQGLEFLIYFQGNSAPDKSGLPSDRFSAERTGGSVSTLTIQRTQQEDSAVYLCASSPDRDNEKLFFGSGTQLSVL.

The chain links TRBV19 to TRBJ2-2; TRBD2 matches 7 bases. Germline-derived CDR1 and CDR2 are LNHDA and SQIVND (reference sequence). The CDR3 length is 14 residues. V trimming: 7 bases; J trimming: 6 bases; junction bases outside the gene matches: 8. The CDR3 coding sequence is TGTGCCAGTAATGGGGGGAGGGCCGCCGGGGAGCTGTTTTTT. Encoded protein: CASNGGRAAGELFF.

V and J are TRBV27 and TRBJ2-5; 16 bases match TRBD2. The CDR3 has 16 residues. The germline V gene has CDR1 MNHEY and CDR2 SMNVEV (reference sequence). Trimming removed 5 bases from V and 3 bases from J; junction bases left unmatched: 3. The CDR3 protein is CASSPGLAGGEETQYF. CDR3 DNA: TGTGCCAGCAGTCCGGGACTAGCGGGGGGGGAAGAGACCCAGTACTTC.

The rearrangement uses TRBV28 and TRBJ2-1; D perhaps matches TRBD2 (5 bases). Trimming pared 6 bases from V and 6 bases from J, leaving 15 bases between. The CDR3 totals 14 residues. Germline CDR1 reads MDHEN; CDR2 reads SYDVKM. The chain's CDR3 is CASRPPQEVNEQFF. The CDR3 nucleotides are TGTGCCAGCAGACCGCCTCAGGAGGTCAATGAGCAGTTCTTC.

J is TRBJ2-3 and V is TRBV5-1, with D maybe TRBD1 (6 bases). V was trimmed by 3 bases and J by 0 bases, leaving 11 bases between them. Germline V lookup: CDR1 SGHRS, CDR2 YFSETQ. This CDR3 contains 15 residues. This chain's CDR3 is CASSSGHLSTDTQYF. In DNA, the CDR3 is TGCGCCAGCAGCTCGGGACACCTAAGCACAGATACGCAGTATTTT.

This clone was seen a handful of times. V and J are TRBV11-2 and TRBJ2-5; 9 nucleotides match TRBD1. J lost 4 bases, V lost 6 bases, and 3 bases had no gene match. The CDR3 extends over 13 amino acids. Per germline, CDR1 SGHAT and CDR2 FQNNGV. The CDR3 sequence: CASSPDRGETQYF. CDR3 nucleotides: TGTGCCAGCAGTCCGGACAGGGGAGAGACCCAGTACTTC.

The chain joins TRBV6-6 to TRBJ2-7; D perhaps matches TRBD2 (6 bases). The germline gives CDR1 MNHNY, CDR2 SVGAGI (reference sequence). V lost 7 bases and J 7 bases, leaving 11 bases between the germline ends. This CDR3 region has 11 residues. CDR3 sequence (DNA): TGTGCCAGCAATTTGGGGGGAGAGCAGTACTTC. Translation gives CASNLGGEQYF.

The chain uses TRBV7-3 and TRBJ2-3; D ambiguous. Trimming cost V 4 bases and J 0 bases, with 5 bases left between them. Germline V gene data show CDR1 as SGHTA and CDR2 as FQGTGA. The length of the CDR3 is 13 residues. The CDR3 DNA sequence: TGTGCCAGCAGCTCTACCAGCACAGATACGCAGTATTTT. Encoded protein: CASSSTSTDTQYF.

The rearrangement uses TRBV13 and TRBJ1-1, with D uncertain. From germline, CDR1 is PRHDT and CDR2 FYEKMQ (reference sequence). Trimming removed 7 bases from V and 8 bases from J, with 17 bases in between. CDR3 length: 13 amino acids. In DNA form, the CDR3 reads TGTGCCAGCACCCCTTTTTCCCTGGGCGAAGCTTTCTTT. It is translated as CASTPFSLGEAFF.

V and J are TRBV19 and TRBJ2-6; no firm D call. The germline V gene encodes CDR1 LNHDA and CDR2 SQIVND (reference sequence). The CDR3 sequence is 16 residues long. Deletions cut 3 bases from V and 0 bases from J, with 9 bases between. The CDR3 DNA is TGTGCCAGTAGTATTAGCTTGGGCTCTGGGGCCAACGTCCTGACTTTC. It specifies CASSISLGSGANVLTF.

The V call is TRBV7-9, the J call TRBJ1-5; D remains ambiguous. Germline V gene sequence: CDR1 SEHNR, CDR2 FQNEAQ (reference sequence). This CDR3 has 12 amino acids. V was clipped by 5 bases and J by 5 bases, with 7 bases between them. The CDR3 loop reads CASSRSDQPQHF. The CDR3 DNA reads TGTGCCAGCAGCCGGTCGGATCAGCCCCAGCATTTT.

CDR3 region: CASRDRDRGPRHGYTF. Here the CDR3 DNA reads TGCGCCAGCAGGGACCGGGACAGGGGCCCAAGGCATGGCTACACCTTC. The rearrangement links TRBV10-1 to TRBJ1-2; 10 bases fit TRBD1. After removal of 6 bases from V and 6 bases from J, the junction contained 13 bases not matched to a gene. The CDR3 totals 16 residues. In germline, CDR1 is WNHNN, CDR2 SYGVQD (reference sequence).

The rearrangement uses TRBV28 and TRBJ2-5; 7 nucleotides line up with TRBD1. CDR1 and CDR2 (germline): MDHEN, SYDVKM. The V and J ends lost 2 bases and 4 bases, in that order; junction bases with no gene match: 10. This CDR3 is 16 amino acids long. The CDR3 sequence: CASSLLGEGAGETQYF. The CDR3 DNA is TGTGCCAGCAGTTTACTAGGAGAGGGGGCAGGAGAGACCCAGTACTTC.

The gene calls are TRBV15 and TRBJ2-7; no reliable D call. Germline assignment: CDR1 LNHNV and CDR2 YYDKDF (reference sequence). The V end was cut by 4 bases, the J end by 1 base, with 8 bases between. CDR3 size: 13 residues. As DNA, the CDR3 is TGTGCCACCAGCACCTCCGGTTCCTACGAGCAGTACTTC. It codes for CATSTSGSYEQYF.

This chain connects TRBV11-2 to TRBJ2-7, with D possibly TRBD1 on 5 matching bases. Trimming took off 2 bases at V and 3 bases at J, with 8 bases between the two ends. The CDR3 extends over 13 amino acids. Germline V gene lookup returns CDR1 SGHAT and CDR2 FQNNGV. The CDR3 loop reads CASSLMGLYEQYF. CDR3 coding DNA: TGTGCCAGCAGCTTAATGGGGCTCTACGAGCAGTACTTC.